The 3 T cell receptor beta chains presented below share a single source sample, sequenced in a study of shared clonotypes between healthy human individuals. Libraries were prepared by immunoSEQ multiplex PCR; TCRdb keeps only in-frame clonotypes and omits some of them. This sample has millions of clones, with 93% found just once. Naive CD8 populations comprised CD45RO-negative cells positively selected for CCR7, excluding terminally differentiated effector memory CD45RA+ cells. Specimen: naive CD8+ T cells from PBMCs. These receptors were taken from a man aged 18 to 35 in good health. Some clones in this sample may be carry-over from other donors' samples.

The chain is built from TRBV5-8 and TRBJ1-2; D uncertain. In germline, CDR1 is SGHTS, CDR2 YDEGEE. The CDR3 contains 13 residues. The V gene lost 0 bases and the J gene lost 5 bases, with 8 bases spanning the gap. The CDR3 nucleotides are TGTGCCAGCAGCTTGGGCAGAGAGTATGGCTACACCTTC. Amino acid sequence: CASSLGREYGYTF.

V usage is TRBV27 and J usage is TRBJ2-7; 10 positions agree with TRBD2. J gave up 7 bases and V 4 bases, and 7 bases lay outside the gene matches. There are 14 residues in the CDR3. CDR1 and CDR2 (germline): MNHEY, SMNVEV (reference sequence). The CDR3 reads CASSYGLADDEQYF. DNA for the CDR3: TGTGCCAGCAGTTATGGACTAGCGGACGATGAGCAGTACTTC.

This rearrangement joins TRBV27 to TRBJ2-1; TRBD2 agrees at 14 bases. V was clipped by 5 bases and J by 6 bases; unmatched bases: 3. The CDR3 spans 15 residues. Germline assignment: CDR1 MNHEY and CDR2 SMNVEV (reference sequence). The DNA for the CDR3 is TGTGCCAGCAGTCTAGGGACTAGCGGGAGCAATGAGCAGTTCTTC. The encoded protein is CASSLGTSGSNEQFF.